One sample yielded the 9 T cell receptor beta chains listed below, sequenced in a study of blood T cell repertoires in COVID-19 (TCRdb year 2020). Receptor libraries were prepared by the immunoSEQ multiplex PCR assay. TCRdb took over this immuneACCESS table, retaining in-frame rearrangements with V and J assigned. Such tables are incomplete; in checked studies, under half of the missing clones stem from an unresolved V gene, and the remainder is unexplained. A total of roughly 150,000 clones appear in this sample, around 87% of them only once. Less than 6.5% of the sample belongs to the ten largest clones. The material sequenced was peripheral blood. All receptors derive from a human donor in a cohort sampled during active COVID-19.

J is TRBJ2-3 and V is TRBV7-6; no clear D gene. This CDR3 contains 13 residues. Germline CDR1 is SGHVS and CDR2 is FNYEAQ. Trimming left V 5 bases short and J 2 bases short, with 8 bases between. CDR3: CASSRANTDTQYF. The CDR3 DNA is TGTGCCAGCAGCCGAGCAAACACAGATACGCAGTATTTT.

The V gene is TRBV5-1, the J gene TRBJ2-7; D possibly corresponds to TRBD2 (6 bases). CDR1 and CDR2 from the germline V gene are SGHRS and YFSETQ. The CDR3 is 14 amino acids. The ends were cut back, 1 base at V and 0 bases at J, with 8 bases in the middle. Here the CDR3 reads CASSLRSGSYEQYF. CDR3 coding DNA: TGCGCCAGCAGCTTGCGTAGCGGCTCCTACGAGCAGTACTTC. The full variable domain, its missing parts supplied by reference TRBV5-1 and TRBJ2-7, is KAGVTQTPRYLIKTRGQQVTLSCSPISGHRSVSWYQQTPGQGLQFLFEYFSETQRNKGNFPGRFSGRQFSNSRSEMNVSTLELGDSALYLCASSLRSGSYEQYFGPGTRLTVT.

For the CDR3, the DNA is TGCGCCAGCAGCCCGACAGAGAACACTGAAGCTTTCTTT. It yields the protein CASSPTENTEAFF. The chain joins TRBV5-1 to TRBJ1-1; possibly TRBD1 for D (5 bases). The CDR3 runs to 13 residues. CDR1 and CDR2 (germline): SGHRS, YFSETQ. The germline V and J ends were trimmed by 4 bases and 1 base, with 8 bases remaining between them.

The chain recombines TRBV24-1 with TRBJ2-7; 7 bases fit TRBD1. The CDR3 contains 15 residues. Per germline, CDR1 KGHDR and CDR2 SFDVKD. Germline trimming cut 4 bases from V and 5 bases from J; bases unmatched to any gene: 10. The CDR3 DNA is TGTGCCACCAGTGACACCGAAGGGGGCAAGGACGAGCAGTACTTC. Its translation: CATSDTEGGKDEQYF.

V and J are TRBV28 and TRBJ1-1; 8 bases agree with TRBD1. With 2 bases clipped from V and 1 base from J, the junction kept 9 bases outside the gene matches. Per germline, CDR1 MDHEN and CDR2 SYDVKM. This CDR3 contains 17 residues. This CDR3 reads CASSLEDRGGANTEAFF. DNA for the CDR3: TGTGCCAGCAGTTTAGAAGACAGGGGAGGGGCGAACACTGAAGCTTTCTTT. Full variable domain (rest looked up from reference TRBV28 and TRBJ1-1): DVKVTQSSRYLVKRTGEKVFLECVQDMDHENMFWYRQDPGLGLRLIYFSYDVKMKEKGDIPEGYSVSREKKERFSLILESASTNQTSMYLCASSLEDRGGANTEAFFGQGTRLTVV.

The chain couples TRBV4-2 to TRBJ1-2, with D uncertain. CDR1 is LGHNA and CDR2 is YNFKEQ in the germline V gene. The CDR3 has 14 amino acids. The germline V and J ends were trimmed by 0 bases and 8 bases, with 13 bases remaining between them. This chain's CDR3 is CASSQESRPGGYTF. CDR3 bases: TGTGCCAGCAGCCAAGAATCCCGTCCGGGGGGCTACACCTTC.

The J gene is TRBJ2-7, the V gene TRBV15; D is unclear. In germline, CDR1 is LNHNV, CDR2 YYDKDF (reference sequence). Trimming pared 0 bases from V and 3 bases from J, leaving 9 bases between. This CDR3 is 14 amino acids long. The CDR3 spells CATSRDRNGYEQYF. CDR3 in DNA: TGTGCCACCAGCAGAGATCGTAACGGCTACGAGCAGTACTTC.

The CDR3 region has the DNA TGTGCCAGCAGTGAAAGGACAGGGGGGGAGACCCAGTACTTC. This codes for CASSERTGGETQYF. This chain joins TRBV2 and TRBJ2-5, with 10 bases that match TRBD1. The CDR3 consists of 14 residues. Germline CDR1 and CDR2: SNHLY and FYNNEI. V lost 2 bases, J lost 5 bases, and 2 bases stayed unmatched.

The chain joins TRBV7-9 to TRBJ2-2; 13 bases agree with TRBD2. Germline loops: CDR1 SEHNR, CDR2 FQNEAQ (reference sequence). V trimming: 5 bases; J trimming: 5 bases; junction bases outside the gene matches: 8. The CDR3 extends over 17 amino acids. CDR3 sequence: CASSRGLAGRYTGELFF. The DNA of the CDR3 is TGTGCCAGCAGCCGGGGACTAGCGGGGAGATATACCGGGGAGCTGTTTTTT.